These T cell receptor beta chains were read from a single sample in a study of T cells after yellow fever vaccination. TCRdb re-derived calls from the 5' RACE reads in MiXCR, one entry per CDR3 protein. The table lists 180,000 or so distinct CDR3 sequences, approximately 10% of them singletons. This specimen was CD8+ T cells sorted from PBMCs, taken 15 days after the yellow fever booster vaccination. The receptor source for this set is a young man who received the YFV17D yellow fever vaccine. CDR3s include the opening cysteine and the closing phenylalanine or tryptophan. D genes are given only for firm matches. A clone size is listed for some rows: how often the clone was seen (once, few, many), or a class if it is expanded.

V	J	size	D	CDR3	DNA
TRBV11-2	TRBJ1-1	-	-	CASGPYTEAFF	TGTGCCAGCGGACCTTACACTGAAGCTTTCTTT
TRBV28	TRBJ2-3	many	-	CASSFSHPRGTDTQYF	TGTGCCAGCAGTTTCTCACACCCTCGGGGCACAGATACGCAGTATTTT
TRBV7-4	TRBJ1-1	-	-	CASSLAVKGVNTEAFF	TGTGCCAGCAGCTTAGCAGTTAAGGGGGTGAACACTGAAGCTTTCTTT
TRBV4-1	TRBJ2-1	many	TRBD2	CASRPLTSGGIKEQFF	TGCGCCAGCAGGCCTCTGACTAGCGGGGGCATCAAGGAGCAGTTCTTC
TRBV7-2	TRBJ1-1	-	TRBD1	CASSEWDRVDTEAFF	TGTGCCAGCAGCGAGTGGGACAGGGTTGACACTGAAGCTTTCTTT
TRBV3-1	TRBJ2-3	-	-	CASSQGLSDTQYF	TGTGCCAGCAGCCAAGGCCTTTCAGATACGCAGTATTTT
TRBV4-1	TRBJ2-3	-	TRBD2	CASSQLAGSRTDTQYF	TGCGCCAGCAGCCAGCTAGCGGGGAGCCGCACAGATACGCAGTATTTT
TRBV5-1	TRBJ2-7	few	-	CASSLAGVAYEQYF	TGCGCCAGCAGCTTGGCCGGGGTTGCCTACGAGCAGTACTTC
TRBV12-3/TRBV12-4	TRBJ1-1	few	-	CASGEMNTEAFF	TGTGCCAGCGGTGAGATGAACACTGAAGCTTTCTTT
TRBV7-2	TRBJ2-6	-	-	CASSLVGGEAFLSGANVLTF	TGTGCCAGCAGCTTAGTGGGGGGCGAAGCTTTCCTTTCTGGGGCCAACGTCCTGACTTTC
TRBV7-6	TRBJ1-5	many	-	CASSSRGNQPQHF	TGTGCCAGCAGCTCCCGTGGCAATCAGCCCCAGCATTTT
TRBV4-1	TRBJ2-2	many	-	CASSPGAPEAARELFF	TGCGCCAGCAGCCCTGGGGCCCCCGAGGCTGCTCGGGAGCTGTTTTTT
TRBV6-1	TRBJ1-1	-	-	CASSGLWETGLNTEAFF	TGTGCCAGCAGCGGACTCTGGGAGACAGGCCTGAACACTGAAGCTTTCTTT
TRBV9	TRBJ2-1	-	TRBD2	CASSPSGGAYNEQFF	TGTGCCAGCAGCCCTAGCGGGGGGGCTTACAATGAGCAGTTCTTC
TRBV7-9	TRBJ1-1	few	-	CASSLVLNTEAFF	TGTGCCAGCAGCTTAGTATTGAACACTGAAGCTTTCTTT
TRBV27	TRBJ2-7	-	-	CASSLRFPSYEQYF	TGTGCCAGCAGTTTAAGGTTCCCCTCCTACGAGCAGTACTTC
TRBV28	TRBJ1-4	few	TRBD1	CASSRDRAKLFF	TGTGCCAGCAGCCGGGACAGGGCGAAACTGTTTTTT
TRBV7-7	TRBJ2-2	few	-	CASSLGPGDNTGELFF	TGTGCTAGCAGCTTGGGGCCAGGGGATAACACCGGGGAGCTGTTTTTT
TRBV7-9	TRBJ1-6	-	-	CASSLGSLYSSPLHF	TGTGCCAGCAGCTTAGGATCCCTCTACAGTTCACCCCTCCACTTT
TRBV4-3	TRBJ2-5	few	-	CASSQESTRLGGETQYF	TGCGCCAGCAGCCAAGAGTCAACACGGCTGGGGGGAGAGACCCAGTACTTC
TRBV4-1	TRBJ2-3	many	TRBD1	CASSQEPGQGLRDTQYF	TGCGCCAGCAGCCAAGAACCGGGACAGGGGCTCAGAGATACGCAGTATTTT
TRBV3-1	TRBJ2-7	few	-	CASSLRESYEQYF	TGTGCCAGCAGCCTGAGGGAGAGTTACGAGCAGTACTTC
TRBV15	TRBJ1-5	few	-	CATSDPRVGNQPQHF	TGTGCCACCAGCGATCCCAGGGTTGGCAATCAGCCCCAGCATTTT
TRBV7-9	TRBJ2-1	many	-	CASSLLPNEQFF	TGTGCCAGCAGCTTACTGCCTAATGAGCAGTTCTTC
TRBV15	TRBJ2-1	few	TRBD1	CATSRDSRGIDEQFF	TGTGCCACCAGCAGGGACAGCAGGGGGATCGATGAGCAGTTCTTC
TRBV7-9	TRBJ2-4	-	TRBD1	CASSPRQGAAKNIQYF	TGTGCCAGCAGCCCTCGACAGGGGGCCGCTAAAAACATTCAGTACTTC
TRBV7-3	TRBJ2-3	-	-	CASSLQGVPADTQYF	TGTGCCAGCAGCTTACAAGGGGTCCCCGCAGATACGCAGTATTTT
TRBV5-4	TRBJ2-3	many	TRBD2	CASSFFGGSTDTQYF	TGTGCCAGCAGCTTCTTCGGGGGGAGCACAGATACGCAGTATTTT
TRBV4-3	TRBJ2-1	-	-	CASRESGAASYNEQFF	TGCGCCAGCAGAGAATCAGGCGCTGCCTCCTACAATGAGCAGTTCTTC
TRBV29-1	TRBJ2-3	few	-	CSVVSGTQYF	TGCAGCGTTGTATCCGGTACGCAGTATTTT
TRBV24-1	TRBJ2-1	few	-	CATSETTEQFF	TGTGCCACCAGTGAGACCACCGAGCAGTTCTTC
TRBV6-1	TRBJ2-7	few	TRBD1	CASRDRGGYEQYF	TGTGCCAGCAGAGACAGGGGTGGCTACGAGCAGTACTTC
TRBV9	TRBJ2-3	many	TRBD2	CASSVAQRGSPPDTQYF	TGTGCCAGCAGCGTAGCTCAGCGGGGGTCTCCCCCAGATACGCAGTATTTT
TRBV12-3/TRBV12-4	TRBJ2-3	-	-	CASSLVRGDTQYF	TGTGCCAGCAGTTTAGTACGTGGAGATACGCAGTATTTT
TRBV7-9	TRBJ1-1	many	-	CASGVRDNTEAFF	TGTGCCAGCGGCGTTAGGGATAACACTGAAGCTTTCTTT
TRBV3-1	TRBJ2-7	-	TRBD2	CASSLSSGGPHEQYF	TGTGCCAGCAGCCTTTCGAGCGGGGGGCCCCACGAGCAGTACTTC
TRBV5-5	TRBJ2-5	few	TRBD2	CASSPGLAVETQYF	TGTGCCAGCAGCCCTGGACTAGCTGTGGAGACCCAGTACTTC
TRBV2	TRBJ1-3	-	-	CASSDGASSGNTIYF	TGTGCCAGCAGTGATGGCGCAAGCTCTGGAAACACCATATATTTT
TRBV27	TRBJ2-1	few	TRBD2	CASNPAGGYNEQFF	TGTGCCAGCAACCCAGCGGGGGGTTACAATGAGCAGTTCTTC
TRBV20-1	TRBJ1-3	few	-	CSARGVNSGNTIYF	TGCAGTGCTAGAGGGGTGAACTCAGGAAACACCATATATTTT
TRBV4-2	TRBJ2-1	-	-	CASSQGPVQFF	TGTGCCAGCAGCCAAGGACCGGTGCAGTTCTTC
TRBV4-1	TRBJ2-3	-	-	CASSQSRLADTQYF	TGCGCCAGCAGCCAATCGAGGTTAGCGGATACGCAGTATTTT
TRBV27	TRBJ1-2	-	-	CASSRQALGYGYTF	TGTGCCAGCAGCAGACAGGCCCTGGGCTATGGCTACACCTTC
TRBV4-2	TRBJ2-3	-	TRBD2	CASSQRTGGSTDTQYF	TGTGCCAGCAGCCAACGAACGGGGGGTAGCACAGATACGCAGTATTTT
TRBV27	TRBJ2-5	few	TRBD2	CASRRRGGVTQETQYF	TGTGCCAGCAGACGGAGGGGAGGGGTCACCCAAGAGACCCAGTACTTC
TRBV7-6	TRBJ1-5	few	-	CASSLAGVRGQPQHF	TGTGCCAGCAGCTTAGCCGGGGTACGTGGTCAGCCCCAGCATTTT